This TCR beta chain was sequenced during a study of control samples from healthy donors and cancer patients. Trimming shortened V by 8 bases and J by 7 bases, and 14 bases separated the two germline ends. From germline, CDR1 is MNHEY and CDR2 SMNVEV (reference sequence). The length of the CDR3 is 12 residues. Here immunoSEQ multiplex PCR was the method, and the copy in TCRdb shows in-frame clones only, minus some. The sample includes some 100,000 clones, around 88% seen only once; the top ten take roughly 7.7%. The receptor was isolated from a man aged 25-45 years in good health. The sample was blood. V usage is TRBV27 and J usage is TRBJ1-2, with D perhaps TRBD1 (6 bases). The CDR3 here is CASGIQGGGYTF. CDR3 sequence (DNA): TGTGCCAGCGGGATACAGGGAGGTGGCTACACCTTC.